The next 3 T cell receptor beta chains were all read from a single sample in a study of cytomegalovirus exposure and HLA in healthy donors. Assay: immunoSEQ multiplex PCR; the TCRdb copy retains only in-frame clones and omits some. The table lists around 300,000 clones, around nine tenths of them singletons, with around 0.9% in the top ten. Sequenced sample: PBMCs. These receptors were taken from a woman younger than 30 in good health and CMV-seronegative.

The rearrangement uses TRBV5-1 and TRBJ2-7; weak D call: TRBD1 (6 bases). The length of the CDR3 is 14 residues. CDR1 is SGHRS, CDR2 YFSETQ, per germline. V lost 5 bases and J lost 6, with 18 bases in between. The chain's CDR3 is CASRITGSSSEQYF. The CDR3 DNA reads as TGCGCCAGCAGAATCACAGGGTCATCGTCCGAGCAGTACTTC.

The CDR3 coding sequence is TGCAGCGTTGTTACGATTGTAGCGGGAGTCGGGGCCAACGTCCTGACTTTC. This encodes CSVVTIVAGVGANVLTF. The genes are TRBV29-1 and TRBJ2-6; 9 positions agree with TRBD2. Germline V lookup: CDR1 SQVTM, CDR2 ANQGSEA. V was clipped by 4 bases and J by 4 bases; unmatched bases: 11. This CDR3 spans 17 amino acids.

In regard to this clone: This sample also contains other DNA sequences that code for the same CDR3. This rearrangement joins TRBV28 to TRBJ1-1; unclear D gene. V shed 5 bases and J shed 2 bases, with 6 bases lying between them. The germline gives CDR1 MDHEN, CDR2 SYDVKM. The CDR3 loop spans 12 amino acids. The CDR3: CASSPGNTEAFF. In DNA, the CDR3 is TGTGCCAGCAGTCCAGGTAACACTGAAGCTTTCTTT.